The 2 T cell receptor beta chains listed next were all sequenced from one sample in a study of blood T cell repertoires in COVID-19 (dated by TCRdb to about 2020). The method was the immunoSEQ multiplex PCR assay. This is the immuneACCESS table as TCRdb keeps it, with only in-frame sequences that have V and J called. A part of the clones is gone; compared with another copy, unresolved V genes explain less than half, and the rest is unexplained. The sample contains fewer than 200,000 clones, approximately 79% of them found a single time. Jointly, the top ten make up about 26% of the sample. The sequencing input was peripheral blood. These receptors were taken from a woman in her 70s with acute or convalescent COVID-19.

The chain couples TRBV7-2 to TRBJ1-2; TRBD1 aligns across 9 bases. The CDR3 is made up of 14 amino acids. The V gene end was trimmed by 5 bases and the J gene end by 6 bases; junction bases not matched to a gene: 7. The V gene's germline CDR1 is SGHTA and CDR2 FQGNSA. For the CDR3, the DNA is TGTGCCAGCAGCACAAGGGACAGGGCCAATGGCTACACCTTC. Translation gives CASSTRDRANGYTF.

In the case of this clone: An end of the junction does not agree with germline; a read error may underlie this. The CDR3 sequence is CAWSDRQEPNF. For the CDR3, the DNA is TGTGCCTGGAGTGACCGACAGGAGCCCAATTTT. The chain has TRBV30 and TRBJ1-3; D perhaps matches TRBD1 (6 bases). CDR3 size: 11 residues. Germline CDR1 reads GTSNPN; CDR2 reads SVGIG (reference sequence).